This entry lists 4 T cell receptor beta chains sequenced from one sample in a study of shared clonotypes between healthy human individuals. Data came from immunoSEQ multiplex PCR; TCRdb stores just in-frame clones and leaves some out. The sample shows approximately 2,000,000 clones, 93% of them seen only once. Naive CD8 populations comprised CD45RO-negative cells positively selected for CCR7, excluding terminally differentiated effector memory CD45RA+ cells. The sequenced sample consisted of naive CD8+ T cells from PBMCs. The receptors originated from a man aged 18 to 30 in good health. Some clones in this sample may be carry-over from other donors' samples.

The chain recombines TRBV19 with TRBJ2-1; TRBD1 matches at 8 bases. This CDR3 spans 17 amino acids. Trimming removed 3 bases from V and 4 bases from J; junction bases left unmatched: 11. The germline V gene encodes CDR1 LNHDA and CDR2 SQIVND (reference sequence). As DNA, the CDR3 is TGTGCCAGTAGTATCTATCACAGGGGGTCACCTTACAATGAGCAGTTCTTC. As protein: CASSIYHRGSPYNEQFF.

The chain links TRBV5-6 to TRBJ2-6, with D uncertain. Germline V gene lookup returns CDR1 SGHDT and CDR2 YYEEEE. V dropped 3 bases and J dropped 11 bases, with 3 bases sitting between them. This CDR3 has 10 amino acids. The CDR3 region has the DNA TGTGCCAGCAGCTCCCACGTCCTGACTTTC. Translated: CASSSHVLTF.

The V gene is TRBV7-2, the J gene TRBJ2-5; D gene unclear. CDR3 length: 12 amino acids. V dropped 1 base and J dropped 14 bases, with 14 bases sitting between them. Looked up from germline, CDR1 is SGHTA and CDR2 is FQGNSA. This CDR3 is CASSLDLATQYF. As DNA, the CDR3 is TGTGCCAGCAGCTTAGATTTAGCCACGCAATACTTC.

The chain joins TRBV7-9 to TRBJ2-2, with 8 bases fitting TRBD2. With V trimmed by 9 bases and J by 2 bases, 5 bases remained unmatched. This CDR3 has 14 amino acids. The germline gives CDR1 SEHNR, CDR2 FQNEAQ (reference sequence). CDR3 nucleotides: TGTGCCAGGCCGGCGGGAGGAAACACCGGGGAGCTGTTTTTT. This sequence encodes CARPAGGNTGELFF. The full variable domain, with the rest looked up from reference TRBV7-9 and TRBJ2-2, is DTGVSQNPRHKITKRGQNVTFRCDPISEHNRLYWYRQTLGQGPEFLTYFQNEAQLEKSRLLSDRFSAERPKGSFSTLEIQRTEQGDSAMYLCARPAGGNTGELFFGEGSRLTVL.